This T cell receptor (beta chain) was profiled in a study of neoadjuvant anti-PD-1 for oral cavity cancer listed by TCRdb under 2021. In terms of the full investigation: Before undergoing curative-intent surgical resection, most patients got three to four biweekly nivolumab doses at 3 mg/kg. Patients without progression received a fourth nivolumab dose around day 43 and underwent definitive surgical resection on days 50-56. Responders were defined as patients with complete response, partial response or stable disease by RECIST 1.1; non-responders were defined as patients with progression. A roughly 30% response rate was observed in the parent correlative cohort, in which more than nine patients were included.

The label giving this sample's time point can be read as: before neoadjuvant nivolumab. Patients were newly diagnosed with stage II-IVA oral cavity squamous cell carcinoma and had received no prior systemic or radiation treatment. The cohort was composed of patients with HPV-negative, locally advanced oral cavity squamous cell carcinoma. Peripheral blood mononuclear cells were analyzed directly, without maintenance or expansion in culture. Samples were obtained from a longitudinal correlative study of a single-arm phase II trial of neoadjuvant nivolumab in oral cavity squamous cell carcinoma. Subject-matched pre- and post-treatment PBMCs and tumors from three responders and three non-responders underwent genomic DNA-based TCRbeta sequencing. Peripheral blood mononuclear cells were collected once before nivolumab treatment and again after treatment, at the time of surgery. The Maxwell RSC DNA from Cells kit was used to isolate genomic DNA from PBMCs.

Overall study results and their limits: After neoadjuvant nivolumab, T cell clonality (Gini index) in PBMCs was significantly higher in non-responders than in responders. Only a few patients per response group were included in the TCR analyses, and the authors called for validation in larger cohorts. Higher pretreatment blood Treg/Th17 ratios correlated with both higher pretreatment blood TCRbeta clonality and lower post-treatment tumor TCRbeta clonality.

For deep sequencing, PBMC libraries mostly used about 500 ng of input genomic DNA, with six replicates for each sample. The immunoSEQ hsTCRbeta kit was used to prepare TCRbeta libraries, following the manufacturer's instructions. The completed libraries were mixed into a single pool at 3 nM, then sequenced with an Illumina NovaSeq 6000 S4 flow cell. As for the authors' bioinformatics: The immunoSEQ Analyzer handled quality control and preprocessing of the raw data. The analysis was restricted to productive rearrangements, with each unique CDR3 amino acid sequence defining a clonotype. Using the R package tcR, the researchers computed the Gini-Simpson index as their estimate of repertoire clonality. Student's t test was used to compare Gini indices, and Pearson correlation was used to assess associations with tumor size change. What TCRdb holds here is the immuneACCESS table cut down to in-frame rearrangements. Part of the clones is not present; checked against another copy, under half of the missing clones reflect an unresolved V gene, and the others are unexplained. V and J calls and clone size are copied from that table; D and trimming were computed from the DNA. Within this sample are roughly 13,000 clones, with 62% of them counted one time only. The top ten hold 2% to 3% of the sample.

V is cut by 7 bases and J by 0 bases, and the space between the germline ends is 13 bases. The CDR3 spans 14 residues, from the cysteine through the phenylalanine. Solely the CDR3 DNA is kept, with 42 bases framed from the first base. Per the germline V gene, MNHNS is the CDR1 and SASEGT is the CDR2. Of note for this clone: There is no known antigen for this receptor. Nothing much larger sits one base from this clone, and base qualities are not available.

This sequence uses TRBV6-1 and TRBJ2-7; TRBD1 could be the D gene, as 6 bases match. This specimen consisted of PBMCs, obtained before nivolumab (anti-PD-1) treatment. The sequence came from a person between 40 and 80 years old with oral cavity squamous cell carcinoma. The CDR3 protein sequence reads: CASTFRGGSYEQYF. The DNA sequence reads TGTGCCAGCACCTTCAGGGGCGGCTCCTACGAGCAGTACTTC.